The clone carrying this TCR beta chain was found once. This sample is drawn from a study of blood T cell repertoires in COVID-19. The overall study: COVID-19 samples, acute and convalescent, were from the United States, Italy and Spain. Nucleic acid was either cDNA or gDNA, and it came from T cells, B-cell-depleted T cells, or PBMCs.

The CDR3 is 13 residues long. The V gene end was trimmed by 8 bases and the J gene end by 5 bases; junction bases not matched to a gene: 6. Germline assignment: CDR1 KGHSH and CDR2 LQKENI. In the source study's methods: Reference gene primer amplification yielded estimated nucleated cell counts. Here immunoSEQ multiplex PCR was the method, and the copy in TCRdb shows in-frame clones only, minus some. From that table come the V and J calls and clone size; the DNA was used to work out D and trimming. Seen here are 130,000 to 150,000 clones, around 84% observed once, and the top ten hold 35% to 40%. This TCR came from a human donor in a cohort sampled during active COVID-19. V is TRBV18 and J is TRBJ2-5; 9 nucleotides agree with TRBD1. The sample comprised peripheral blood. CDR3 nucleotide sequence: TGTGCCAGCAACAGGGGGCTCGGGGAGACCCAGTACTTC. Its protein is CASNRGLGETQYF.